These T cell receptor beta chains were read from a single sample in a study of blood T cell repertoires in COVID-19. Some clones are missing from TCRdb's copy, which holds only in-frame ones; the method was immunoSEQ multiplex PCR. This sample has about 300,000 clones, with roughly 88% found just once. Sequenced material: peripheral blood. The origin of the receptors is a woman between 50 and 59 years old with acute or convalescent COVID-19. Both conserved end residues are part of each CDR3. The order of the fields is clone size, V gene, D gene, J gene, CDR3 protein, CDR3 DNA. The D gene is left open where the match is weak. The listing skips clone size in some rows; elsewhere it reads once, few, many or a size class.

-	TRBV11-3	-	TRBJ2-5	CASSLGPGETQYF	TGTGCCAGCAGCTTGGGCCCAGGGGAGACCCAGTACTTC
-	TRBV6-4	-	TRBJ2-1	CASSTGSNNEQFF	TGTGCCAGCAGTACAGGGAGCAACAATGAGCAGTTCTTC
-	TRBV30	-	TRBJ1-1	CAWSHPKKNMNTEAFF	TGTGCCTGGAGTCACCCCAAAAAGAACATGAACACTGAAGCTTTCTTT
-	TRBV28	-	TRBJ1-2	CASRAQDIYTF	TGTGCCAGCAGGGCTCAGGATATCTACACCTTC
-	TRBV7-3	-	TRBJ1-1	CASSLIPLGGPNTEAFF	TGTGCCAGCAGCTTAATTCCGTTGGGGGGGCCGAACACTGAAGCTTTCTTT
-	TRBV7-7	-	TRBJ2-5	CASSLGAAGPYAVIQETQYF	TGTGCTAGCAGCTTAGGGGCGGCGGGGCCTTACGCGGTAATCCAAGAGACCCAGTACTTC
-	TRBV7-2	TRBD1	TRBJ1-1	CASSVTGATEAFF	TGTGCCAGCAGCGTGACAGGGGCCACTGAAGCTTTCTTT
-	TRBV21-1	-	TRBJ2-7	CASSKFSRGSDVEQYF	TGTGCCAGCAGCAAATTTAGCCGCGGGAGCGATGTCGAGCAGTACTTC
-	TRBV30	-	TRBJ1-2	CAWSAGSFAYGYTF	TGTGCCTGGAGTGCGGGGAGCTTTGCCTATGGCTACACCTTC
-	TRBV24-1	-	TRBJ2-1	CATRSHNDNEQFF	TGTGCCACCAGGAGCCATAACGACAATGAGCAGTTCTTC
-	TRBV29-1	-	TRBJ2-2	CSVDPSNTGELFF	TGCAGCGTTGACCCCTCGAACACCGGGGAGCTGTTTTTT
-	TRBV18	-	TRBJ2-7	CASSPQQDTSYEQYF	TGTGCCAGCTCACCACAACAGGATACATCCTACGAGCAGTACTTC
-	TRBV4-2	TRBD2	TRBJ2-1	CASSQDPASGGNEQFF	TGTGCCAGCAGCCAAGACCCGGCTAGCGGAGGCAATGAGCAGTTCTTC
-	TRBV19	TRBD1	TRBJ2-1	CASSSTTGRVYNEQFF	TGTGCCAGTAGTTCAACGACAGGGAGAGTTTACAATGAGCAGTTCTTC
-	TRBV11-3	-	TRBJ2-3	CASSLLSSDTQYF	TGTGCCAGCAGCTTACTGAGTTCAGATACGCAGTATTTT
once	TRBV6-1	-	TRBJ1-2	CASRQANYGYTF	TGTGCCAGCAGACAGGCTAACTATGGCTACACCTTC
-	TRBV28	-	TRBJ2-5	CASTSLEETQYF	TGTGCCAGCACTAGCCTCGAAGAGACCCAGTACTTC
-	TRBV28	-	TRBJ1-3	CASSFEGTSSSGNTIYF	TGTGCCAGCAGTTTTGAGGGGACATCGAGCTCTGGAAACACCATATATTTT
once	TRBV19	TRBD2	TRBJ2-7	CASTSLGTSNPYEQYF	TGTGCCAGTACCTCCCTTGGGACTAGCAACCCCTACGAGCAGTACTTC
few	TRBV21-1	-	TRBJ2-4	CASSKVGPLSKNIQYF	TGTGCCAGCAGCAAAGTGGGGCCCCTCTCCAAAAACATTCAGTACTTC
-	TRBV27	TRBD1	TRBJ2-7	CASSLGPGQVLYEQYF	TGTGCCAGCAGTTTGGGGCCGGGACAGGTACTCTACGAGCAGTACTTC
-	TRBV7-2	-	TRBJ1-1	CASSLAGGNTEAFF	TGTGCCAGCAGCTTAGCGGGGGGGAACACTGAAGCTTTCTTT
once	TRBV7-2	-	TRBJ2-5	CASSSAETQYF	TGTGCCAGCAGCTCCGCGGAGACCCAGTACTTC
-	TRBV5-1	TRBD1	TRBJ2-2	CASSLGTGGTGELFF	TGCGCCAGCAGCTTGGGGACAGGGGGCACCGGGGAGCTGTTTTTT
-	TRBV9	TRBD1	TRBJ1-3	CASSARTGGIGGNTIYF	TGTGCCAGCAGCGCAAGAACAGGGGGAATCGGGGGAAACACCATATATTTT
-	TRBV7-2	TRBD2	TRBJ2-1	CASSSPGLAYNEQFF	TGTGCCAGCAGCTCGCCGGGACTAGCTTACAATGAGCAGTTCTTC
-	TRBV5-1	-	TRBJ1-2	CASSLGLDRTNYGYTF	TGCGCCAGCAGCCTGGGGTTGGACAGAACTAACTATGGCTACACCTTC
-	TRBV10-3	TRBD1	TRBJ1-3	CAISEFRQGNPGNTIYF	TGTGCCATCAGTGAGTTTAGACAGGGGAACCCTGGAAACACCATATATTTT
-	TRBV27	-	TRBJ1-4	CASSLLAGNEKLFF	TGTGCCAGCAGTTTGCTGGCGGGTAATGAAAAACTGTTTTTT
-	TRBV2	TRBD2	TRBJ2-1	CASSEYASGNEQFF	TGTGCCAGCAGTGAATACGCTAGCGGGAATGAGCAGTTCTTC
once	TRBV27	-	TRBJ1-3	CASSTANSGNTIYF	TGTGCCAGCAGTACAGCTAACTCTGGAAACACCATATATTTT